The entry below describes one TCR beta chain. What it binds is unknown. Profiled with immunoSEQ multiplex PCR; TCRdb holds only in-frame clones, not every one. In the table there are roughly 80,000 clones, over 75% of which are singletons. The data were taken from a study of T cell responses to AZD1222 COVID-19 vaccine. Broader study findings: Unmutated variant regions are reportedly the target of nearly half of TCRs that are spike-specific. Seropositivity was recorded at baseline in only six AZD1222 recipients.

This CDR3 is built from 15 residues. V was pared by 0 bases and J by 2 bases, with 8 bases between. Germline values: CDR1 SGHRS, CDR2 YFSETQ. The J gene is TRBJ2-2, the V gene TRBV5-1, with D possibly TRBD2 on 5 matching bases. The sequence was obtained from an adult who received the AZD1222 COVID-19 vaccine. The source material was peripheral blood, sampled 28 days after the second AZD1222 dose. CDR3: CASSLAASNTGELFF. CDR3 DNA: TGCGCCAGCAGCTTGGCCGCTAGCAACACCGGGGAGCTGTTTTTT.